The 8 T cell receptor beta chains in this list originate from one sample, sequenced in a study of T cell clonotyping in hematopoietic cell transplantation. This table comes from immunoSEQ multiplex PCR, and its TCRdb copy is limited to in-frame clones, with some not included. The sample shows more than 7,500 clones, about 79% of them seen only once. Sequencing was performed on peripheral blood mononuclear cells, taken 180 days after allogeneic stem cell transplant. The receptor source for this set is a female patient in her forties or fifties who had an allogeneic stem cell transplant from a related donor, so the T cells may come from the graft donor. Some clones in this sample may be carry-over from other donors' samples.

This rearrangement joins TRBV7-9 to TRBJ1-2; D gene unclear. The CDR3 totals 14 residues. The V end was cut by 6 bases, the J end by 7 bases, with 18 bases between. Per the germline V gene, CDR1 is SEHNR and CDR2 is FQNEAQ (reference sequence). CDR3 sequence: CASSGEGKPRGYTF. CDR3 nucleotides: TGTGCCAGCAGTGGGGAGGGAAAACCGCGTGGCTACACCTTC.

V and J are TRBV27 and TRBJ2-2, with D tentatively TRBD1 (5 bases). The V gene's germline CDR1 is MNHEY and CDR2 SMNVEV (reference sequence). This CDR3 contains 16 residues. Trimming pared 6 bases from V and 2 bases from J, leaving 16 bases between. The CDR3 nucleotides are TGTGCCAGCAGACTGTTCGGACACACTAACACCGGGGAGCTGTTTTTT. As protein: CASRLFGHTNTGELFF.

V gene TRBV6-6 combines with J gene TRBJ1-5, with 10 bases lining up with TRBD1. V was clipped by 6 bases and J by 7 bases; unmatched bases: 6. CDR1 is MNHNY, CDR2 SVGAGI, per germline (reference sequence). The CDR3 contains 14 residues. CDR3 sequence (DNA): TGTGCCAGCAGACGACAGGGGGCAGAACAGCCCCAGCATTTT. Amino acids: CASRRQGAEQPQHF.

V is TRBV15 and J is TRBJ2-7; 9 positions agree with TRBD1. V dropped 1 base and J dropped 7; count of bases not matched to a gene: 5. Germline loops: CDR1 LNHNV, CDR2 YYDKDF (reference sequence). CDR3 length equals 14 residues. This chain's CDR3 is CATSRVTGGREQYF. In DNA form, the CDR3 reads TGTGCCACCAGCAGAGTAACAGGGGGCCGGGAGCAGTACTTC.

This CDR3 reads CASRPPGSGNTIYF. The CDR3 bases are TGTGCCAGCAGACCGCCGGGTTCTGGAAACACCATATATTTT. This chain uses TRBV7-9 with TRBJ1-3; D remains unclear. Germline V gives CDR1 SEHNR, CDR2 FQNEAQ (reference sequence). The length of the CDR3 is 14 residues. Trimming took 6 bases from V and 1 from J, leaving 10 bases between them. Supplemented by reference TRBV7-9 and TRBJ1-3, the full variable domain reads DTGVSQNPRHKITKRGQNVTFRCDPISEHNRLYWYRQTLGQGPEFLTYFQNEAQLEKSRLLSDRFSAERPKGSFSTLEIQRTEQGDSAMYLCASRPPGSGNTIYFGEGSWLTVV.

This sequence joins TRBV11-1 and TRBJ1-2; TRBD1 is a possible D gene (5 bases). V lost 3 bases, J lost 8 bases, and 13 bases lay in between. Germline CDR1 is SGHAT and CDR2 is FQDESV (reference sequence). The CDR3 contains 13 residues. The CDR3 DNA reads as TGTGCCAGCAGCTTTAGAGGGGTCGAAGGCTACACCTTC. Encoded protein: CASSFRGVEGYTF.

CDR3 residues: CASTTGGYEQYF. CDR3 DNA: TGTGCCAGCACCACTGGGGGTTACGAGCAGTACTTC. The V gene is TRBV28, the J gene TRBJ2-7; D tentatively fits TRBD1 or TRBD2 (5 bases each). V shed 7 bases and J shed 4 bases, with 11 bases lying between them. In germline, CDR1 is MDHEN, CDR2 SYDVKM. The CDR3 has 12 residues.

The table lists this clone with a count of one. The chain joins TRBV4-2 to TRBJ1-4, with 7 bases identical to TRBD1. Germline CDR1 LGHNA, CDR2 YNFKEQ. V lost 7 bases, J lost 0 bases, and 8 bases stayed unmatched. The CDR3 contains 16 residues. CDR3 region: CASKRGQIPTNEKLFF. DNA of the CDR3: TGTGCCAGCAAAAGGGGGCAGATACCAACTAATGAAAAACTGTTTTTT.